The present TCR beta chain was sequenced within a study of T cell responses to AZD1222 COVID-19 vaccine. Second-dose intervals of approximately 4 or approximately 12 weeks were pooled. About this clone itself: Its antigen is currently unknown.

CDR1 is MNHEY and CDR2 is SMNVEV in the germline V gene (reference sequence). The CDR3 loop spans 15 amino acids. Trimming took 7 bases from V and 0 from J, leaving 15 bases between them. TCRdb's copy holds only in-frame clones and misses some; the assay was immunoSEQ multiplex PCR. The table shows about 120,000 clones, with 88% occurring only once. General study points: Unmutated regions of variants are reportedly targeted by nearly half of spike-specific TCRs. Donors in the cohort were predominantly white British and more often female, and clonal diversity was possibly underestimated. Two doses of AZD1222 preceded a rise in Spike-specific TCR breadth and depth.

The clonotype originates from an adult who received the AZD1222 COVID-19 vaccine. Sequencing was performed on peripheral blood, taken 28 days after the second AZD1222 dose. The rearrangement uses TRBV27 and TRBJ2-5, with TRBD2 as a possible D gene (5 bases). CDR3 sequence: CASMGRGSYQETQYF. For the CDR3, the DNA is TGTGCCAGCATGGGTCGGGGAAGTTACCAAGAGACCCAGTACTTC.